This TCR beta chain was identified in a study of technical replicates of blood from a handful of donors. The protocol was immunoSEQ multiplex PCR, while the TCRdb copy is restricted to in-frame clones and leaves out a portion. The repertoire holds more than 60,000 clones, approximately 87% seen once, with 4.5% to 6.5% in the top ten. In germline, CDR1 is SGHVS, CDR2 FQNEAQ. The CDR3 contains 14 residues. The ends were cut back, 3 bases at V and 6 bases at J, with 14 bases in the middle. The source material was PBMCs. The clonotype originates from a human donor in good health. Some clones in this sample may be carry-over from other donors' samples. This rearrangement joins TRBV7-8 to TRBJ1-1; D not resolved. DNA of the CDR3: TGTGCCAGCAGCTTCTCCGAGGGTAGAGCTGAAGCTTTCTTT. Encoded protein: CASSFSEGRAEAFF.